This T cell receptor beta chain was sequenced for a study of blood T cell repertoires in COVID-19. Study as a whole: The samples span acute and convalescent COVID-19 from the United States, Italy and Spain. PBMCs, B-cell-depleted T cells, or T cells were the source of the cDNA or gDNA that made up the material.

Authors' analysis steps: How many nucleated cells were present was estimated from reference gene primer amplification. TCRdb keeps only in-frame clones here, not all; method: immunoSEQ multiplex PCR. From that table come the V and J calls and clone size; the DNA was used to work out D and trimming. The data contain around 250,000 clones, about 86% of them seen just once; the ten biggest clones take up roughly 5.8%. Germline V gives CDR1 PRHDT, CDR2 FYEKMQ (reference sequence). J was trimmed by 4 bases and V by 5 bases; bases with no gene match: 7. This CDR3 spans 14 amino acids. The chain employs TRBV13 and TRBJ2-7; 8 nucleotides line up with TRBD2. The source is a man aged 55 to 70 with acute or convalescent COVID-19. The sample was peripheral blood. This chain's CDR3 is CASSPTSGIYEQYF. Written as DNA, the CDR3 is TGTGCCAGCAGCCCAACTAGCGGCATTTACGAGCAGTACTTC.